The 9 T cell receptor beta chains below come from one sample, sequenced in a study of blood T cell repertoires in COVID-19. The table came from immunoSEQ multiplex PCR; TCRdb's copy has only in-frame clones and leaves some out. The sample holds over 90,000 clones, around 90% seen once. Input material: peripheral blood. The receptors stem from a man aged 45 to 65 with active COVID-19.

Turning to this clone: The same CDR3 can be traced to other DNA sequences in this sample. The V and J genes are TRBV12-3 or TRBV12-4 and TRBJ1-1; maybe TRBD1 (5 bases). CDR3 size: 13 residues. Trimming stripped 6 bases from V and 1 base from J, with 9 bases between. The CDR3 loop reads CASSPTGNTEAFF. Written as DNA, the CDR3 is TGTGCCAGCAGCCCTACAGGGAACACTGAAGCTTTCTTT.

The chain recombines TRBV2 with TRBJ2-2; D may be TRBD1 (6 bases). The CDR3 is made up of 16 amino acids. The germline V gene encodes CDR1 SNHLY and CDR2 FYNNEI. The V and J ends lost 2 bases and 0 bases respectively, with 10 bases between them. The CDR3: CASSEWTVTNTGELFF. CDR3 coding DNA: TGTGCCAGCAGTGAATGGACAGTCACGAACACCGGGGAGCTGTTTTTT.

The J gene is TRBJ1-2, the V gene TRBV7-5. TRBV7-5 is termed a pseudogene. CDR3 length: 15 amino acids. The DNA of the CDR3 is TGTGCCAGAAGCCCGGGGGGAGGGGGGAATGATGGCTACACCTTC. It translates to CARSPGGGGNDGYTF.

V and J are TRBV2 and TRBJ2-6; tentatively, D is TRBD1 (5 bases). This CDR3 contains 15 residues. CDR1 and CDR2 (germline): SNHLY, FYNNEI. V was pared by 4 bases and J by 1 base, with 8 bases between. The CDR3 DNA sequence: TGTGCCAGCAGTGCCCCAGGGTCTGGGGCCAACGTCCTGACTTTC. As protein: CASSAPGSGANVLTF. Looking up the rest from reference TRBV2 and TRBJ2-6 gives the full variable domain: EPEVTQTPSHQVTQMGQEVILRCVPISNHLYFYWYRQILGQKVEFLVSFYNNEISEKSEIFDDQFSVERPDGSNFTLKIRSTKLEDSAMYFCASSAPGSGANVLTFGAGSRLTVL.

The J gene is TRBJ2-1, the V gene TRBV13; D is uncertain. The CDR3 is made up of 10 amino acids. V lost 6 bases and J 12 bases, leaving 9 bases between the germline ends. The germline V gene has CDR1 PRHDT and CDR2 FYEKMQ (reference sequence). CDR3: CASRGRGQFF. The CDR3 nucleotides read TGTGCCAGCAGGGGCCGTGGGCAGTTCTTC.

V is TRBV28 and J is TRBJ1-5; possibly TRBD1 for D (5 bases). This CDR3 is built from 16 residues. Germline-derived CDR1 and CDR2 are MDHEN and SYDVKM. V was trimmed by 2 bases and J by 4 bases, leaving 15 bases between them. The CDR3 is CASSLGAAGANQPQHF. The CDR3 nucleotides read TGTGCCAGCAGTTTAGGGGCCGCCGGAGCAAATCAGCCCCAGCATTTT.

The rearrangement links TRBV18 to TRBJ2-3; D is uncertain. Trimming shortened V by 6 bases and J by 6 bases, and 7 bases separated the two germline ends. Germline V CDR1 and CDR2: KGHSH, LQKENI. The CDR3 spans 11 residues. The CDR3 coding sequence is TGTGCCAGCTCGCTACAGGATACGCAGTATTTT. This encodes CASSLQDTQYF.

The chain recombines TRBV7-8 with TRBJ2-5, with TRBD2 as a possible D gene (7 bases). The CDR3 is 15 residues long. Germline values: CDR1 SGHVS, CDR2 FQNEAQ. V was clipped by 6 bases and J by 9 bases, with 23 bases between them. The CDR3 here is CASSKGGDPWQAQYF. The CDR3 DNA sequence: TGTGCCAGCAGTAAAGGGGGGGACCCCTGGCAAGCCCAGTACTTC.

J is TRBJ1-1 and V is TRBV5-1; possible D gene TRBD1, 5 bases. The CDR3 covers 14 residues. Trimming pared 4 bases from V and 2 bases from J, leaving 12 bases between. Germline V gene data show CDR1 as SGHRS and CDR2 as YFSETQ. The CDR3 DNA sequence: TGCGCCAGCAGCATGCAGACAGATAACACTGAAGCTTTCTTT. Protein product: CASSMQTDNTEAFF.